Listed here are 24 T cell receptor beta chains from one sample, sequenced in a study of cytomegalovirus exposure and HLA in healthy donors. PCR was performed using 60 Vbeta and 13 Jbeta primers. Sequencing used immunoSEQ multiplex PCR; TCRdb keeps in-frame clones, though not all of them. This sample has 150,000 or so clones, with more than 75% found just once. Sequenced: PBMCs. The receptors were sampled from a woman in her thirties or forties in good health and CMV-seropositive.

In its sample, this clone was seen once. The chain couples TRBV11-3 to TRBJ2-2; 7 positions agree with TRBD1. CDR3 length: 15 residues. CDR1 is SGHNT, CDR2 YENEEA, per germline. V gave up 4 bases and J gave up 7 bases; unmatched junction bases: 9. This CDR3 reads CASSSSTGSLGELFF. In DNA, the CDR3 is TGTGCCAGCAGCTCATCGACAGGGTCTCTCGGGGAGCTGTTTTTT.

V is TRBV14 and J is TRBJ2-3, with 12 bases fitting TRBD2. The CDR3 loop spans 17 amino acids. Germline trimming cut 3 bases from V and 3 bases from J; bases unmatched to any gene: 7. The germline CDR1 and CDR2 sequences are SGHDN and FVKESK. Written as DNA, the CDR3 is TGTGCCAGCAGCCACCCTGGACTAGCGGGAATTACAGATACGCAGTATTTT. Translating it yields CASSHPGLAGITDTQYF.

The chain carries TRBV6-6 and TRBJ2-1, with D maybe TRBD1 (6 bases). With 4 bases removed from V and 12 bases from J, the gap between germline ends came to 16 bases. The CDR3 spans 13 residues. Germline V gene data show CDR1 as MNHNY and CDR2 as SVGAGI (reference sequence). CDR3 bases: TGTGCCAGCAGTTCGAACGGACAGAGAGGGCAGTTCTTC. Translating it yields CASSSNGQRGQFF.

This chain connects TRBV5-6 to TRBJ1-2; 8 nucleotides align to TRBD1. The CDR3 extends over 14 amino acids. V was pared by 2 bases and J by 8 bases, with 8 bases of the junction left unmatched. Germline assignment: CDR1 SGHDT and CDR2 YYEEEE. The CDR3 DNA is TGTGCCAGCAGCTTTTGGGCAGGGGGCTCCGGCTACACCTTC. It encodes CASSFWAGGSGYTF. The complete variable domain, with remaining parts taken from reference TRBV5-6 and TRBJ1-2, reads DAGVTQSPTHLIKTRGQQVTLRCSPKSGHDTVSWYQQALGQGPQFIFQYYEEEERQRGNFPDRFSGHQFPNYSSELNVNALLLGDSALYLCASSFWAGGSGYTFGSGTRLTVV.

The V and J genes are TRBV11-2 and TRBJ2-6; 11 bases line up with TRBD1. V gave up 6 bases and J gave up 2 bases; unmatched junction bases: 3. Germline CDR1 SGHAT, CDR2 FQNNGV. The CDR3 loop spans 16 amino acids. The CDR3 protein is CASREDRGPGANVLTF. In DNA, the CDR3 is TGTGCCAGCAGGGAGGACAGGGGGCCTGGGGCCAACGTCCTGACTTTC.

This clone came up a few times. V and J are TRBV11-3 and TRBJ2-7, with TRBD1 matching 8 bases. Germline assignment: CDR1 SGHNT and CDR2 YENEEA. The CDR3 spans 15 residues. V dropped 1 base and J dropped 5; count of bases not matched to a gene: 7. The DNA for the CDR3 is TGTGCCAGCAGCTTAGTACAGGGGGACAATGACGAGCAGTACTTC. Translating gives CASSLVQGDNDEQYF.

This chain connects TRBV10-1 to TRBJ2-2; 7 bases map to TRBD1. The germline V gene has CDR1 WNHNN and CDR2 SYGVQD (reference sequence). V was pared by 8 bases and J by 6 bases, with 3 bases of the junction left unmatched. The CDR3 has 12 residues. CDR3 amino acids: CASSGTAGELFF. CDR3 nucleotide sequence: TGCGCCAGCTCTGGGACAGCCGGGGAGCTGTTTTTT.

This rearrangement joins TRBV2 to TRBJ2-7, with 7 nucleotides matching TRBD2. V lost 3 bases to trimming and J lost 2 bases; unmatched junction nucleotides: 7. The CDR3 spans 15 residues. CDR1 SNHLY and CDR2 FYNNEI come from the germline V gene. The CDR3 nucleotides are TGTGCCAGCAGTGAGGGAAAAGGACTAGCCTACGAGCAGTACTTC. This translates into CASSEGKGLAYEQYF.

J is TRBJ1-5 and V is TRBV27; D not certain. The CDR3 extends over 14 amino acids. Per the germline V gene, CDR1 is MNHEY and CDR2 is SMNVEV (reference sequence). The V and J ends lost 6 bases and 3 bases respectively, with 12 bases between them. CDR3 nucleotide sequence: TGTGCCAGCAGAAATCCGGGAGTCAATCAGCCCCAGCATTTT. Amino acid sequence: CASRNPGVNQPQHF.

A few counts support this clone. The V call is TRBV9, the J call TRBJ2-5; 7 bases align to TRBD2. J was trimmed by 4 bases and V by 3 bases; bases with no gene match: 6. Looked up from germline, CDR1 is SGDLS and CDR2 is YYNGEE. The CDR3 is made up of 14 amino acids. Written as DNA, the CDR3 is TGTGCCAGCAGCGCAAAAGCGGGATTAGAGACCCAGTACTTC. Translating it yields CASSAKAGLETQYF. The entire variable domain, with the rest obtained from reference TRBV9 and TRBJ2-5, is as follows: DSGVTQTPKHLITATGQRVTLRCSPRSGDLSVYWYQQSLDQGLQFLIQYYNGEERAKGNILERFSAQQFPDLHSELNLSSLELGDSALYFCASSAKAGLETQYFGPGTRLLVL.

The CDR3 region has the DNA TGTGCCAGCAGTTTTACAGGGGGCGGTCAGCCCCAGCATTTT. Protein product: CASSFTGGGQPQHF. This chain connects TRBV27 to TRBJ1-5; 9 bases fit TRBD1. J lost 6 bases, V lost 3 bases, and 3 bases had no gene match. This CDR3 is 14 amino acids long. Germline CDR1 is MNHEY and CDR2 is SMNVEV (reference sequence).

The DNA of the CDR3 is TGTGCCAGCAGCACGGTACTAGCGGGAGGAAGCACAGATACGCAGTATTTT. Protein product: CASSTVLAGGSTDTQYF. The chain joins TRBV21-1 to TRBJ2-3; no DNA check was done on the table's D call, TRBD2. TRBV21-1 is described as a pseudogene. The CDR3 is made up of 17 amino acids.

This clone appeared once. The chain recombines TRBV7-9 with TRBJ1-1; D not resolved. Germline V lookup: CDR1 SEHNR, CDR2 FQNEAQ (reference sequence). This CDR3 has 14 amino acids. V lost 2 bases and J 1 base, leaving 8 bases between the germline ends. The CDR3 reads CASSLLEGNTEAFF. The CDR3 DNA sequence: TGTGCCAGCAGCTTATTGGAGGGGAACACTGAAGCTTTCTTT.

The chain is built from TRBV5-6 and TRBJ2-3; 13 nucleotides align to TRBD2. With 2 bases clipped from V and 1 base from J, the junction kept 4 bases outside the gene matches. The CDR3 loop spans 17 amino acids. The germline V gene encodes CDR1 SGHDT and CDR2 YYEEEE. The CDR3: CASSFTLAGGRTDTQYF. In nucleotides, the CDR3 is TGTGCCAGCAGCTTTACACTAGCGGGAGGGCGCACAGATACGCAGTATTTT.

The table lists this clone with a few counts. Here the CDR3 reads CASSTRTSGRTNEQFF. The CDR3 DNA reads TGTGCCAGTAGTACCAGGACTAGCGGGAGGACTAATGAGCAGTTCTTC. This chain connects TRBV19 to TRBJ2-1; TRBD2 agrees at 14 bases. The CDR3 covers 16 residues. CDR1 is LNHDA, CDR2 SQIVND, per germline (reference sequence). V lost 4 bases, J lost 7 bases, and 6 bases stayed unmatched.

The CDR3, as DNA: TGTGCCAGAACCCACGGGACACCTCTCTACGAGCAGTACTTC. Residues: CARTHGTPLYEQYF. This sequence joins TRBV19 and TRBJ2-7, with TRBD1 as a possible D gene (6 bases). Germline V gene lookup returns CDR1 LNHDA and CDR2 SQIVND (reference sequence). V was pared by 9 bases and J by 3 bases, with 18 bases between. CDR3 length: 14 residues.

The chain couples TRBV5-1 to TRBJ2-5, with TRBD1 matching 9 bases. CDR1 and CDR2 from the germline V gene are SGHRS and YFSETQ. Trimming at V came to 4 bases and at J to 4 bases, leaving 8 bases not matched to a gene. This CDR3 is 15 amino acids long. CDR3 in DNA: TGCGCCAGCAGCGGCGGACAGGGGCTGGGAGAGACCCAGTACTTC. This translates into CASSGGQGLGETQYF.

This clone occurred a few times. The chain employs TRBV28 and TRBJ1-5; D is possibly TRBD1 (6 bases). The V gene lost 7 bases and the J gene lost 7 bases, with 17 bases spanning the gap. The CDR3 consists of 14 residues. From germline, CDR1 is MDHEN and CDR2 SYDVKM. The CDR3 DNA sequence: TGTGCCAGCACGGTGTCAGGGGATCCCCAGCCCCAGCATTTT. It yields the protein CASTVSGDPQPQHF.

This clone was seen more than once but under ten times. The rearrangement uses TRBV6-1 and TRBJ2-3, with TRBD2 identical over 7 bases. The CDR3 runs to 16 residues. J gave up 1 base and V 3 bases, and 7 bases lay outside the gene matches. Germline-derived CDR1 and CDR2 are MNHNS and SASEGT. CDR3 protein: CASSDWGGWGTDTQYF. The CDR3 DNA follows: TGTGCCAGCAGTGATTGGGGAGGGTGGGGCACAGATACGCAGTATTTT.

V gene TRBV6-4 combines with J gene TRBJ1-4; perhaps TRBD1 as D (6 bases). CDR1 is MRHNA, CDR2 SNTAGT, per germline. The CDR3 extends over 14 amino acids. The V gene lost 5 bases and the J gene lost 7 bases, with 14 bases spanning the gap. The CDR3 DNA follows: TGTGCCAGCAGTACCGACAGGAACGTTGAAAAACTGTTTTTT. Translated: CASSTDRNVEKLFF.

The J gene is TRBJ2-7, the V gene TRBV15; 7 bases match TRBD1. This CDR3 has 15 amino acids. The junction had 8 bases not matched to a gene; V was cut back by 0 bases and J by 6 bases. Germline V gives CDR1 LNHNV, CDR2 YYDKDF (reference sequence). The CDR3 nucleotides are TGTGCCACCAGCAGAGAGAAAGGGGGCTATGGCGAGCAGTACTTC. Protein product: CATSREKGGYGEQYF. The full variable domain, rest sourced from reference TRBV15 and TRBJ2-7, is DAMVIQNPRYQVTQFGKPVTLSCSQTLNHNVMYWYQQKSSQAPKLLFHYYDKDFNNEADTPDNFQSRRPNTSFCFLDIRSPGLGDTAMYLCATSREKGGYGEQYFGPGTRLTVT.

This clone has just a few counts. The V call is TRBV7-8, the J call TRBJ2-7; 8 positions match TRBD2. In germline, CDR1 is SGHVS, CDR2 FQNEAQ. The CDR3 loop spans 15 amino acids. The junction had 11 bases not matched to a gene; V was cut back by 5 bases and J by 5 bases. The CDR3: CASSITSGPMNEQYF. CDR3 sequence (DNA): TGTGCCAGCAGCATTACTAGCGGCCCAATGAACGAGCAGTACTTC.

The V and J genes are TRBV7-8 and TRBJ2-7; 8 bases agree with TRBD1. J gave up 3 bases and V 4 bases, and 8 bases lay outside the gene matches. CDR3 length: 15 residues. The germline gives CDR1 SGHVS, CDR2 FQNEAQ. The chain's CDR3 is CASSSRDRRVYEQYF. The CDR3 DNA is TGTGCCAGCAGCTCCCGGGACAGGCGGGTCTACGAGCAGTACTTC.

J is TRBJ2-2 and V is TRBV15; TRBD2 aligns across 7 bases. The CDR3 has 16 residues. V lost 1 base, J lost 5 bases, and 7 bases stayed unmatched. The germline CDR1 and CDR2 sequences are LNHNV and YYDKDF (reference sequence). The CDR3 nucleotides are TGTGCCACCAGCAGAGGGCGGACTAGTTTAACCGGGGAGCTGTTTTTT. Protein: CATSRGRTSLTGELFF.